Listed here are 12 T cell receptor beta chains from one sample, sequenced in a study of beta chain features in type 1 diabetes. Expressed TCRB transcripts were sequenced because the entire RNA isolate underwent reverse transcription. Sequencing used immunoSEQ multiplex PCR; TCRdb keeps in-frame clones, though not all of them. The sample records under 90,000 clones, about 32% being singletons. The sample comprised stem cell memory CD4+ T cells from blood. These receptor sequences come from a woman between 18 and 29 years old in good health.

The sample holds a few counts of this clone. The chain has TRBV7-2 and TRBJ2-5; tentatively, D is TRBD2 (7 bases). The germline V gene has CDR1 SGHTA and CDR2 FQGNSA. V shed 5 bases and J shed 5 bases, with 21 bases lying between them. CDR3 size: 16 residues. The CDR3 is CASSNRGGGPGETQYF. The DNA for the CDR3 is TGTGCCAGCAGCAACAGAGGGGGGGGCCCGGGGGAGACCCAGTACTTC.

The V call is TRBV5-6, the J call TRBJ2-5, with D possibly TRBD1 on 6 matching bases. Looked up from germline, CDR1 is SGHDT and CDR2 is YYEEEE. V was clipped by 4 bases and J by 4 bases, with 17 bases between them. The CDR3 has 15 amino acids. The DNA of the CDR3 is TGTGCCAGCAGCCTCCTTTCAGGGGTCGGAGAGACCCAGTACTTC. Translated, it gives CASSLLSGVGETQYF.

The V gene is TRBV9, the J gene TRBJ2-1, with TRBD2 identical over 12 bases. J gave up 10 bases and V 6 bases, and 11 bases lay outside the gene matches. The V gene's germline CDR1 is SGDLS and CDR2 YYNGEE. The CDR3 is 15 amino acids. The CDR3 sequence: CASTRSLAGGWEQFF. The CDR3 DNA reads TGTGCCAGCACCCGATCACTAGCGGGGGGTTGGGAGCAGTTCTTC. Supplemented by reference TRBV9 and TRBJ2-1, the full variable domain reads DSGVTQTPKHLITATGQRVTLRCSPRSGDLSVYWYQQSLDQGLQFLIQYYNGEERAKGNILERFSAQQFPDLHSELNLSSLELGDSALYFCASTRSLAGGWEQFFGPGTRLTVL.

This clone has just a few counts. V is TRBV5-4 and J is TRBJ2-1; D remains ambiguous. Germline V gene data show CDR1 as SGHNT and CDR2 as YYREEE (reference sequence). The V end was cut by 0 bases, the J end by 6 bases, with 7 bases between. The CDR3 spans 13 residues. The CDR3 protein is CASSLAWPNEQFF. CDR3 nucleotide sequence: TGTGCCAGCAGCTTGGCTTGGCCCAATGAGCAGTTCTTC.

In its sample, this clone was seen a few times. The chain couples TRBV7-2 to TRBJ2-3; no firm D call. V lost 1 base, J lost 7 bases, and 3 bases lay in between. Germline V gene lookup returns CDR1 SGHTA and CDR2 FQGNSA. The CDR3 spans 11 residues. CDR3 coding DNA: TGTGCCAGCAGCTTAGTAAATACGCAGTATTTT. The encoded protein is CASSLVNTQYF.

This clone was found a few times. The chain carries TRBV29-1 and TRBJ2-1; 7 bases match TRBD1. V gave up 6 bases and J gave up 7 bases; unmatched junction bases: 9. From germline, CDR1 is SQVTM and CDR2 ANQGSEA. This CDR3 region has 13 residues. CDR3 in amino acids: CSVSLNRGNEQFF. The DNA for the CDR3 is TGCAGCGTCTCACTCAACAGGGGTAATGAGCAGTTCTTC.

V usage is TRBV30 and J usage is TRBJ1-3; possible D gene TRBD1, 5 bases. V dropped 8 bases and J dropped 7 bases, with 18 bases sitting between them. CDR1 and CDR2 from the germline V gene are GTSNPN and SVGIG (reference sequence). The CDR3 contains 13 residues. The CDR3 DNA is TGTGCCAGCACATGGGGCAGGGTGAACACCATATATTTT. As protein: CASTWGRVNTIYF.

For the CDR3, the DNA is TGTGCCACCAGCAGAGATCTAGGGACAGGGTCCGAGACCCAGTACTTC. Protein sequence: CATSRDLGTGSETQYF. The chain uses TRBV15 and TRBJ2-5; 9 nucleotides line up with TRBD1. V lost 0 bases, J lost 5 bases, and 7 bases stayed unmatched. Germline assignment: CDR1 LNHNV and CDR2 YYDKDF (reference sequence). The CDR3 consists of 16 residues.

The rearrangement links TRBV19 to TRBJ2-1; TRBD2 matches at 9 bases. The CDR3 contains 16 residues. The V segment lost 5 bases and the J segment 7 bases; nucleotides outside the gene matches: 12. Looked up from germline, CDR1 is LNHDA and CDR2 is SQIVND (reference sequence). CDR3 nucleotide sequence: TGTGCCAGTAGTCCCTCGGGGCGGGAGGGAGGGAATGAGCAGTTCTTC. Protein sequence: CASSPSGREGGNEQFF. Full variable domain (remainder filled in from reference TRBV19 and TRBJ2-1): DGGITQSPKYLFRKEGQNVTLSCEQNLNHDAMYWYRQDPGQGLRLIYYSQIVNDFQKGDIAEGYSVSREKKESFPLTVTSAQKNPTAFYLCASSPSGREGGNEQFFGPGTRLTVL.

V usage is TRBV5-1 and J usage is TRBJ2-5; TRBD1 is a possible D gene (6 bases). V lost 2 bases and J 1 base, leaving 12 bases between the germline ends. Per the germline V gene, CDR1 is SGHRS and CDR2 is YFSETQ. The CDR3 length is 15 residues. The CDR3 DNA follows: TGCGCCAGCAGCTTAGGACAGAGCCTCCAAGAGACCCAGTACTTC. Its translation: CASSLGQSLQETQYF.

This clone has just one count. The rearrangement joins TRBV30 to TRBJ1-4; tentative D call: TRBD1 (5 bases). Germline V gives CDR1 GTSNPN, CDR2 SVGIG (reference sequence). Trimming took off 5 bases at V and 6 bases at J, with 16 bases between the two ends. The CDR3 is made up of 14 amino acids. The CDR3 DNA follows: TGTGCCTGGGGAAGACAGTTTCAAGATGAAAAACTGTTTTTT. Its translation: CAWGRQFQDEKLFF.

The chain links TRBV2 to TRBJ2-7, with D possibly TRBD2 on 6 matching bases. The CDR3 is 14 residues long. The V end lost 8 bases, the J end lost 2 bases, and 16 bases lay between the germline ends. The V gene's germline CDR1 is SNHLY and CDR2 FYNNEI. The CDR3 sequence is CASSKSAGPYEQYF. CDR3 nucleotide sequence: TGTGCCAGCTCGAAGTCAGCGGGCCCCTACGAGCAGTACTTC.